This is a list of T cell receptor beta chains from one sample in a study of T cell repertoires and Cas9 in healthy adults. Sequencing used immunoSEQ multiplex PCR; TCRdb keeps in-frame clones, though not all of them. The repertoire consists of approximately 15,000 clones, with approximately 91% occurring once and the leading ten covering 2% to 2.5%. Sequenced sample: Tregs (CD4+, CD25+, CD127-, CD137-, CD154-) from PBMCs; culture status not recorded. The receptors were gathered from a human donor in good health. CDR3s include the opening cysteine and the closing phenylalanine or tryptophan. Each record gives: CDR3 length, V gene, J gene, clone size, D gene, CDR3 protein, CDR3 DNA. The D gene is left open where the match is weak. Expanded clones are given a class, and other clones once, few, many or no size at all.

length: 16
V: TRBV27
J: TRBJ1-2
size: -
D: -
CDR3: CASSPGPIALNYGYTF
DNA: TGTGCCAGCAGTCCCGGGCCTATTGCGCTCAACTATGGCTACACCTTC

length: 14
V: TRBV27
J: TRBJ2-7
size: -
D: -
CDR3: CASSLSARSYEQYF
DNA: TGTGCCAGCAGTTTATCGGCCAGATCCTACGAGCAGTACTTC

length: 14
V: TRBV2
J: TRBJ2-2
size: -
D: -
CDR3: CASREGENTGELFF
DNA: TGTGCCAGCAGGGAGGGGGAGAACACCGGGGAGCTGTTTTTT

length: 12
V: TRBV28
J: TRBJ1-1
size: once
D: -
CDR3: CASSSHRTEAFF
DNA: TGTGCCAGCAGTTCTCACAGAACTGAAGCTTTCTTT

length: 14
V: TRBV19
J: TRBJ1-3
size: -
D: -
CDR3: CASSYSAFGNTIYF
DNA: TGTGCCAGTAGTTACAGCGCCTTTGGAAACACCATATATTTT

length: 14
V: TRBV27
J: TRBJ1-3
size: -
D: TRBD1
CDR3: CASRRQGDGNTIYF
DNA: TGTGCCAGCAGGCGACAGGGGGACGGAAACACCATATATTTT

length: 11
V: TRBV20-1
J: TRBJ1-5
size: -
D: -
CDR3: CSATAGQPQHF
DNA: TGCAGTGCGACGGCAGGTCAGCCCCAGCATTTT

length: 14
V: TRBV5-1
J: TRBJ2-5
size: -
D: TRBD1
CDR3: CASSPGQGGETQYF
DNA: TGCGCCAGCAGCCCGGGACAGGGCGGGGAGACCCAGTACTTC

length: 17
V: TRBV2
J: TRBJ2-6
size: once
D: TRBD1
CDR3: CASTLGTGASGANVLTF
DNA: TGTGCCAGCACCCTCGGGACAGGTGCGTCTGGGGCCAACGTCCTGACTTTC

length: 15
V: TRBV18
J: TRBJ1-3
size: -
D: TRBD1
CDR3: CASSPRGSSGNTIYF
DNA: TGTGCCAGCTCACCCAGGGGGAGCTCTGGAAACACCATATATTTT

length: 13
V: TRBV6-5
J: TRBJ2-3
size: -
D: -
CDR3: CASSYVILGTQYF
DNA: TGTGCCAGCAGTTATGTGATCCTAGGTACGCAGTATTTT

length: 16
V: TRBV10-1
J: TRBJ2-3
size: -
D: TRBD1
CDR3: CASSDTWAGGTDTQYF
DNA: TGCGCCAGCAGTGACACCTGGGCAGGGGGTACAGATACGCAGTATTTT

length: 13
V: TRBV28
J: TRBJ1-2
size: -
D: -
CDR3: CASRTAGSYGYTF
DNA: TGTGCCAGCAGGACCGCGGGGAGCTATGGCTACACCTTC

length: 16
V: TRBV5-4
J: TRBJ2-2
size: -
D: -
CDR3: CASSLIRRPNTGELFF
DNA: TGTGCCAGCAGCTTGATCAGGCGCCCGAACACCGGGGAGCTGTTTTTT

length: 15
V: TRBV19
J: TRBJ1-1
size: -
D: TRBD1
CDR3: CASITLTGGGSEAFF
DNA: TGTGCCAGTATTACGCTGACAGGGGGAGGCTCTGAAGCTTTCTTT

length: 15
V: TRBV6-5
J: TRBJ1-5
size: -
D: -
CDR3: CASVGDLRPNQPQHF
DNA: TGTGCCAGCGTAGGGGACCTAAGGCCTAATCAGCCCCAGCATTTT

length: 16
V: TRBV5-5
J: TRBJ1-6
size: -
D: -
CDR3: CASSPPWGAQNSPLHF
DNA: TGTGCCAGCAGCCCGCCATGGGGGGCACAGAATTCACCCCTCCACTTT

length: 17
V: TRBV19
J: TRBJ1-6
size: once
D: -
CDR3: CASSIQPRGYYNSPLHF
DNA: TGTGCCAGTAGTATTCAACCCAGGGGCTACTATAATTCACCCCTCCACTTT

length: 13
V: TRBV25-1
J: TRBJ1-1
size: -
D: -
CDR3: CASSAPSSTEAFF
DNA: TGTGCCAGCAGTGCACCAAGTAGCACTGAAGCTTTCTTT

length: 13
V: TRBV7-9
J: TRBJ1-1
size: -
D: -
CDR3: CASSPRVRGEAFF
DNA: TGTGCCAGCAGCCCCAGGGTCCGGGGTGAAGCTTTCTTT

length: 14
V: TRBV6-1
J: TRBJ2-1
size: -
D: TRBD1
CDR3: CAIMRGQGYNEQFF
DNA: TGTGCCATTATGAGGGGACAGGGGTACAATGAGCAGTTCTTC

length: 17
V: TRBV18
J: TRBJ2-2
size: -
D: TRBD1
CDR3: CASSPSPGQGSTGELFF
DNA: TGTGCCAGCTCACCATCGCCGGGACAGGGAAGTACCGGGGAGCTGTTTTTT

length: 12
V: TRBV6-5
J: TRBJ2-2
size: -
D: -
CDR3: CASSRNTGELFF
DNA: TGTGCCAGCAGTCGCAACACCGGGGAGCTGTTTTTT

length: 14
V: TRBV6-1
J: TRBJ1-2
size: -
D: -
CDR3: CASSEIVRNYGYTF
DNA: TGTGCCAGCAGTGAAATTGTCAGAAACTATGGCTACACCTTC

length: 14
V: TRBV6-5
J: TRBJ1-3
size: -
D: -
CDR3: CASSYGTAGNTIYF
DNA: TGTGCCAGCAGTTATGGGACGGCTGGAAACACCATATATTTT

length: 16
V: TRBV5-1
J: TRBJ1-6
size: once
D: -
CDR3: CASSLGSGMENSPLHF
DNA: TGCGCCAGCAGCCTGGGGAGTGGGATGGAGAATTCACCCCTCCACTTT

length: 13
V: TRBV7-9
J: TRBJ1-1
size: few
D: -
CDR3: CASSFSENTEAFF
DNA: TGTGCCAGCAGCTTTTCAGAGAACACTGAAGCTTTCTTT

length: 15
V: TRBV18
J: TRBJ2-7
size: -
D: TRBD1
CDR3: CASSPRQGIAYEQYF
DNA: TGTGCCAGCTCACCAAGACAGGGGATTGCCTACGAGCAGTACTTC

length: 13
V: TRBV6-1
J: TRBJ2-7
size: -
D: TRBD1
CDR3: CASRDRGTYEQYF
DNA: TGTGCCAGCAGGGACAGGGGTACCTACGAGCAGTACTTC

length: 16
V: TRBV5-1
J: TRBJ1-3
size: -
D: -
CDR3: CASSWAGVTSGNTIYF
DNA: TGCGCCAGCAGCTGGGCCGGGGTGACTTCTGGAAACACCATATATTTT

length: 15
V: TRBV5-1
J: TRBJ2-7
size: -
D: TRBD1
CDR3: CASSFGRTGYYEQYF
DNA: TGCGCCAGCAGCTTCGGTAGGACAGGATACTACGAGCAGTACTTC

length: 14
V: TRBV30
J: TRBJ2-1
size: -
D: -
CDR3: CAWSGGTSYNEQFF
DNA: TGTGCCTGGAGTGGCGGGACCTCCTACAATGAGCAGTTCTTC

length: 11
V: TRBV2
J: TRBJ1-2
size: -
D: -
CDR3: CASSPGDGYTF
DNA: TGTGCCAGCAGTCCAGGGGATGGCTACACCTTC

length: 15
V: TRBV7-2
J: TRBJ2-5
size: -
D: -
CDR3: CASSLTGIAEETQYF
DNA: TGTGCCAGCAGCTTAACAGGGATAGCGGAAGAGACCCAGTACTTC

length: 14
V: TRBV6-6
J: TRBJ1-1
size: -
D: -
CDR3: CASSYSSGRGEAFF
DNA: TGCGCCAGCAGTTACTCATCCGGGCGGGGTGAAGCTTTCTTT

length: 18
V: TRBV5-1
J: TRBJ2-1
size: -
D: TRBD1
CDR3: CASSWQGTGALPYNEQFF
DNA: TGCGCCAGCAGCTGGCAAGGGACAGGGGCGCTACCCTACAATGAGCAGTTCTTC

length: 13
V: TRBV30
J: TRBJ1-1
size: -
D: -
CDR3: CAWTARRATEAFF
DNA: TGTGCCTGGACCGCCAGACGTGCCACTGAAGCTTTCTTT

length: 13
V: TRBV19
J: TRBJ2-3
size: -
D: -
CDR3: CASSGGWTDTQYF
DNA: TGTGCCAGTAGTGGAGGGTGGACAGATACGCAGTATTTT

length: 17
V: TRBV18
J: TRBJ2-1
size: -
D: -
CDR3: CASSRPPLGSSYNEQFF
DNA: TGTGCCAGCTCACGCCCTCCTCTGGGAAGCTCCTACAATGAGCAGTTCTTC

length: 15
V: TRBV6-1
J: TRBJ2-4
size: -
D: -
CDR3: CARGLDRSIKNIQYF
DNA: TGTGCCAGAGGATTGGACAGATCTATCAAAAACATTCAGTACTTC

length: 14
V: TRBV6-5
J: TRBJ1-6
size: -
D: TRBD1
CDR3: CASSSGTGDSPLHF
DNA: TGTGCCAGCAGCTCCGGGACAGGGGATTCACCCCTCCACTTT

length: 11
V: TRBV7-2
J: TRBJ2-3
size: -
D: -
CDR3: CASSLSSTQYF
DNA: TGTGCCAGCAGCTTATCTAGCACGCAGTATTTT

length: 15
V: TRBV18
J: TRBJ2-7
size: -
D: TRBD2
CDR3: CGSSQSGGASYEQYF
DNA: TGTGGCAGCTCACAGAGCGGGGGGGCTTCCTACGAGCAGTACTTC

length: 12
V: TRBV28
J: TRBJ1-2
size: -
D: -
CDR3: CASSLLAEGYTF
DNA: TGTGCCAGCAGTTTATTGGCTGAAGGCTACACCTTC

length: 11
V: TRBV20-1
J: TRBJ1-2
size: -
D: -
CDR3: CSAPHSYGYTF
DNA: TGCAGTGCTCCCCACTCCTATGGCTACACCTTC

length: 15
V: TRBV10-2
J: TRBJ2-3
size: -
D: TRBD2
CDR3: CASTPGLAGVDTQYF
DNA: TGCGCCAGCACCCCGGGACTAGCGGGGGTGGATACGCAGTATTTT

length: 15
V: TRBV28
J: TRBJ2-2
size: few
D: TRBD1
CDR3: CASRWDRGLAGELFF
DNA: TGTGCCAGCAGATGGGACAGGGGACTGGCCGGGGAGCTGTTTTTT

length: 14
V: TRBV6-6
J: TRBJ1-2
size: -
D: -
CDR3: CASSYSTDRYGYTF
DNA: TGTGCCAGCAGTTACTCGACAGACCGCTATGGCTACACCTTC

length: 16
V: TRBV21-1
J: TRBJ2-7
size: -
D: -
CDR3: CASSDKGGQGFYEQYF
DNA: TGTGCCAGCAGCGATAAAGGGGGACAGGGGTTCTACGAGCAGTACTTC

length: 16
V: TRBV7-2
J: TRBJ1-6
size: -
D: -
CDR3: CASSLRGVRTLSPLHF
DNA: TGTGCCAGCAGCTTAAGGGGGGTCAGGACCCTTTCGCCCCTCCACTTT

length: 15
V: TRBV6-5
J: TRBJ1-2
size: -
D: TRBD1
CDR3: CASRPLDRVVNGYTF
DNA: TGTGCCAGCCGACCCCTGGACAGGGTCGTAAATGGCTACACCTTC

length: 12
V: TRBV29-1
J: TRBJ2-7
size: once
D: TRBD1
CDR3: CSVGQGVHEQYF
DNA: TGCAGCGTTGGACAGGGGGTCCACGAGCAGTACTTC

length: 13
V: TRBV29-1
J: TRBJ2-5
size: -
D: TRBD1
CDR3: CSGNTGGFETQYF
DNA: TGCAGCGGGAACACAGGGGGCTTCGAGACCCAGTACTTC